Presented here are 14 T cell receptor beta chains from one specimen sequenced in a study of OX40 agonist ivuxolimab in advanced cancers. Method: immunoSEQ multiplex PCR; TCRdb's copy keeps in-frame clones and lacks some. The sample has nearly 45,000 clones; around 84% are singletons. The source was CD4+ or CD8+ T cells sorted from blood, collected in a trial of the OX40 agonist ivuxolimab. These receptors were obtained from an adult with an advanced solid tumor such as melanoma, head and neck, liver or kidney cancer.

In regard to this clone: The junction shows a germline mismatch at one end, possibly a read error. The gene calls are TRBV19 and TRBJ2-1; D gene ambiguous. The CDR3 runs 13 residues. Germline loops: CDR1 LNHDA, CDR2 SQIVND (reference sequence). CDR3 region: CTSSTLTPAEQFF. DNA of the CDR3: TGTACCAGTAGTACTCTTACCCCCGCGGAGCAGTTCTTC.

The chain joins TRBV19 to TRBJ2-1; D tentatively fits TRBD1 or TRBD2 (5 bases each). The CDR3 covers 15 residues. CDR1 and CDR2 from the germline V gene are LNHDA and SQIVND (reference sequence). V lost 8 bases and J lost 0, with 14 bases in between. The CDR3 is CASGIGTGSYNEQFF. DNA for the CDR3: TGTGCCAGTGGAATCGGGACGGGCTCCTACAATGAGCAGTTCTTC.

The CDR3 DNA sequence: TGCGCCAGCAGCCAAGGAGCCGGGACTAGCGCAACCGTACTGGGGCAGTACTTC. Translated, it gives CASSQGAGTSATVLGQYF. The gene calls are TRBV4-1 and TRBJ2-7; the match to TRBD2 covers 10 bases. The CDR3 length is 18 residues. Trimming removed 1 base from V and 9 bases from J; junction bases left unmatched: 18. CDR1 and CDR2 (germline): MGHRA, YSYEKL.

V and J are TRBV15 and TRBJ1-5; possible D gene TRBD1, 5 bases. Per the germline V gene, CDR1 is LNHNV and CDR2 is YYDKDF (reference sequence). The CDR3 has 15 residues. Trimming cost V 3 bases and J 11 bases, with 20 bases left between them. The CDR3 loop reads CATSRTRDPPRTQHF. The CDR3 DNA reads TGTGCCACCAGCAGGACCCGGGACCCCCCAAGGACCCAGCATTTT.

This clone has only one observation. The chain couples TRBV18 to TRBJ2-3, with D tentatively TRBD2 (5 bases). CDR3 length: 15 amino acids. The germline CDR1 and CDR2 sequences are KGHSH and LQKENI. Trimming stripped 2 bases from V and 2 bases from J, with 11 bases between. Here the CDR3 DNA reads TGTGCCAGCTCACCAAGGACGGGAAACACAGATACGCAGTATTTT. It yields the protein CASSPRTGNTDTQYF. The full variable domain, its missing parts supplied by reference TRBV18 and TRBJ2-3, is NAGVMQNPRHLVRRRGQEARLRCSPMKGHSHVYWYRQLPEEGLKFMVYLQKENIIDESGMPKERFSAEFPKEGPSILRIQQVVRGDSAAYFCASSPRTGNTDTQYFGPGTRLTVL.

The chain recombines TRBV27 with TRBJ2-3; 8 nucleotides agree with TRBD2. CDR1 is MNHEY and CDR2 is SMNVEV in the germline V gene (reference sequence). Unmatched junction bases numbered 10, after V lost 1 base and J lost 4 bases. The CDR3 is 17 residues long. The CDR3 sequence is CASSLYGGAAGSDTQYF. CDR3 nucleotides: TGTGCCAGCAGTTTATACGGGGGGGCGGCTGGGTCAGATACGCAGTATTTT.

The chain carries TRBV11-2 and TRBJ1-3; a weak D match, TRBD1 (5 bases). Germline V gene lookup returns CDR1 SGHAT and CDR2 FQNNGV. The CDR3 runs to 16 residues. V lost 0 bases and J 7 bases, leaving 16 bases between the germline ends. In nucleotides, the CDR3 is TGTGCCAGCAGCTTAGAGTTCGGGGCGTCACTGAACACCATATATTTT. This gives the protein CASSLEFGASLNTIYF.

The gene calls are TRBV10-1 and TRBJ1-1; D is ambiguous. This CDR3 region has 12 residues. Per the germline V gene, CDR1 is WNHNN and CDR2 is SYGVQD (reference sequence). CDR3: CARERPNTEAFF. DNA of the CDR3: TGCGCGCGAGAGCGGCCGAACACTGAAGCTTTCTTT.

This chain links TRBV7-9 with TRBJ2-5, with a weak D call TRBD2 (6 bases). Per the germline V gene, CDR1 is SEHNR and CDR2 is FQNEAQ (reference sequence). CDR3 length: 15 residues. Deletions cut 2 bases from V and 3 bases from J, with 13 bases between. CDR3 amino acids: CASSLSVRGKETQYF. The CDR3 DNA sequence: TGTGCCAGCAGCTTATCCGTACGGGGGAAAGAGACCCAGTACTTC. The full variable domain, completed using reference TRBV7-9 and TRBJ2-5, is DTGVSQNPRHKITKRGQNVTFRCDPISEHNRLYWYRQTLGQGPEFLTYFQNEAQLEKSRLLSDRFSAERPKGSFSTLEIQRTEQGDSAMYLCASSLSVRGKETQYFGPGTRLLVL.

The chain joins TRBV4-1 to TRBJ1-3; D unresolved. The CDR3 runs 16 residues. Germline assignment: CDR1 MGHRA and CDR2 YSYEKL. Between the trimmed V and J ends, which lost 1 base and 4 bases, there was a span of 14 bases. The CDR3 DNA is TGCGCCAGCAGCCAAGCATTTTCGGGATCGGGAAACACCATATATTTT. Protein: CASSQAFSGSGNTIYF.

With respect to this clone: Other nucleotide sequences from this sample produce the same CDR3. The chain recombines TRBV2 with TRBJ1-1; D not certain. Germline V gene data show CDR1 as SNHLY and CDR2 as FYNNEI. The CDR3 runs 13 residues. V was pared by 3 bases and J by 0 bases, with 5 bases between. CDR3 nucleotide sequence: TGTGCCAGCAGTGAGGGCCTGAACACTGAAGCTTTCTTT. Its translation: CASSEGLNTEAFF.

The chain is built from TRBV7-2 and TRBJ2-5, with TRBD2 matching 8 bases. This CDR3 spans 17 amino acids. CDR1 SGHTA and CDR2 FQGNSA come from the germline V gene. V shed 2 bases and J 5 bases; nucleotides not matched to a gene: 13. Written as DNA, the CDR3 is TGTGCCAGCAGCTTAATAATCCAGCGGGAGACGGGCGAGACCCAGTACTTC. As protein: CASSLIIQRETGETQYF.

The chain has TRBV5-1 and TRBJ1-2; tentative D call: TRBD1 (6 bases). In germline, CDR1 is SGHRS, CDR2 YFSETQ. Between the trimmed V and J ends, which lost 3 bases and 0 bases, there was a span of 18 bases. The CDR3 contains 17 residues. The CDR3 reads CASSSGQYRETNYGYTF. In DNA, the CDR3 is TGCGCCAGCAGCTCGGGTCAATACAGGGAGACTAACTATGGCTACACCTTC.

V and J are TRBV15 and TRBJ2-4; TRBD2 matches at 8 bases. After removal of 5 bases from V and 0 bases from J, the junction contained 9 bases not matched to a gene. This CDR3 is 17 amino acids long. CDR1 and CDR2 (germline): LNHNV, YYDKDF (reference sequence). CDR3 sequence reads: CATSPELAGLAKNIQYF. The CDR3 DNA reads TGTGCCACCAGCCCCGAGCTAGCGGGTTTAGCCAAAAACATTCAGTACTTC.